One sample yielded the 16 T cell receptor beta chains listed below, sequenced in a study of blood T cell repertoires in COVID-19. Produced via immunoSEQ multiplex PCR; TCRdb's table is partial and in-frame only. The data contain roughly 200,000 clones, 94% of them seen just once; the ten biggest clones take up 0.76%. The material sequenced was peripheral blood. These receptors all come from a young man with COVID-19, enrolled during active disease.

The rearrangement links TRBV5-4 to TRBJ2-6, with D perhaps matching TRBD1 (6 bases). The CDR3 runs to 17 residues. Germline V gives CDR1 SGHNT, CDR2 YYREEE (reference sequence). With 4 bases removed from V and 4 bases from J, the gap between germline ends came to 18 bases. The CDR3 region is CASSPPSGGSGANVLTF. The CDR3 coding sequence is TGTGCCAGCAGCCCCCCCTCTGGGGGCTCCGGGGCCAACGTCCTGACTTTC.

The chain is built from TRBV7-9 and TRBJ2-1; D not certain. Germline V gene sequence: CDR1 SEHNR, CDR2 FQNEAQ (reference sequence). This CDR3 has 13 residues. V was trimmed by 5 bases and J by 6 bases, leaving 11 bases between them. This CDR3 reads CASSPADTNEQFF. CDR3 nucleotides: TGTGCCAGCAGCCCCGCGGATACCAATGAGCAGTTCTTC.

V and J are TRBV5-1 and TRBJ1-1; D remains ambiguous. In germline, CDR1 is SGHRS, CDR2 YFSETQ. This CDR3 has 13 residues. The V end was cut by 0 bases, the J end by 5 bases, with 8 bases between. The CDR3 DNA follows: TGCGCCAGCAGCTTGGATAGTGTGACTGAAGCTTTCTTT. Amino acid sequence: CASSLDSVTEAFF.

The CDR3: CASSQDQDRVYGYTF. For the CDR3, the DNA is TGTGCCAGCAGCCAAGATCAGGACAGGGTCTATGGCTACACCTTC. The chain carries TRBV14 and TRBJ1-2, with TRBD1 matching 8 bases. J lost 4 bases, V lost 0 bases, and 4 bases had no gene match. The V gene's germline CDR1 is SGHDN and CDR2 FVKESK. This CDR3 has 15 residues.

V gene TRBV5-6 combines with J gene TRBJ1-2; D perhaps matches TRBD1 (6 bases). Germline V CDR1 and CDR2: SGHDT, YYEEEE. CDR3 length: 16 residues. V was cut by 3 bases and J by 8 bases, with 23 bases left in between. For the CDR3, the DNA is TGTGCCAGCAGCTACGTTCATTCTGCGAGGGGGTGGGGCTACACCTTC. Translating gives CASSYVHSARGWGYTF.

This chain connects TRBV5-4 to TRBJ1-2, with 8 bases matching TRBD1. This CDR3 comprises 14 residues. V lost 4 bases and J lost 6; bases outside the gene matches: 8. Germline CDR1 is SGHNT and CDR2 is YYREEE (reference sequence). The CDR3 DNA reads as TGTGCCAGCAGCCCTCCCCAGGGGGCGGATGGCTACACCTTC. It translates to CASSPPQGADGYTF.

The chain uses TRBV5-3 and TRBJ2-3; the match to TRBD2 covers 13 bases. TRBV5-3 is an open reading frame whose function is uncertain. With 4 bases clipped from V and 0 bases from J, the junction kept 17 bases outside the gene matches. This CDR3 spans 21 amino acids. The CDR3 loop reads CARSGDLTSGGTSTSTDTQYF. Written as DNA, the CDR3 is TGTGCCAGAAGCGGGGATTTGACTAGCGGGGGGACATCCACTAGCACAGATACGCAGTATTTT.

The chain employs TRBV5-4 and TRBJ2-7, with D maybe TRBD1 (5 bases). Trimming took 0 bases from V and 3 from J, leaving 7 bases between them. Germline loops: CDR1 SGHNT, CDR2 YYREEE (reference sequence). The CDR3 covers 13 residues. The CDR3: CASSLAGNYEQYF. CDR3 in DNA: TGTGCCAGCAGCTTGGCAGGGAACTACGAGCAGTACTTC.

The chain employs TRBV7-2 and TRBJ1-5; 8 nucleotides match TRBD1. Unmatched junction bases numbered 9, after V lost 1 base and J lost 4 bases. Germline V CDR1 and CDR2: SGHTA, FQGNSA. CDR3 length equals 17 residues. The chain's CDR3 is CASSLVSLGQGNQPQHF. The CDR3 region has the DNA TGTGCCAGCAGCTTAGTCTCCCTTGGACAGGGAAATCAGCCCCAGCATTTT.

The genes are TRBV5-4 and TRBJ2-6; 7 bases are shared with TRBD1. V was clipped by 0 bases and J by 0 bases; unmatched bases: 6. The germline CDR1 and CDR2 sequences are SGHNT and YYREEE (reference sequence). The CDR3 has 18 residues. The CDR3 here is CASSLDWTGGSGANVLTF. CDR3 nucleotide sequence: TGTGCCAGCAGCTTGGATTGGACAGGAGGCTCTGGGGCCAACGTCCTGACTTTC.

This chain links TRBV4-1 with TRBJ1-6, with 7 bases matching TRBD1. Germline CDR1 MGHRA, CDR2 YSYEKL. V lost 2 bases, J lost 7 bases, and 5 bases stayed unmatched. The CDR3 length is 15 residues. CDR3 DNA: TGCGCCAGCAGCCAACGGGAACAGGGGAATTCACCCCTCCACTTT. This codes for CASSQREQGNSPLHF.

CDR3 in amino acids: CASSLASRGTEAFF. The DNA of the CDR3 is TGTGCCAGCAGCTTGGCCAGCAGGGGGACTGAAGCTTTCTTT. J is TRBJ1-1 and V is TRBV5-4, with 7 bases that match TRBD1. Trimming cost V 0 bases and J 5 bases; bases outside gene matches: 4. Germline values: CDR1 SGHNT, CDR2 YYREEE (reference sequence). The CDR3 extends over 14 amino acids.

The rearrangement links TRBV10-3 to TRBJ2-5; 8 nucleotides align to TRBD1. The germline V gene has CDR1 ENHRY and CDR2 SYGVKD. CDR3 length: 15 amino acids. V dropped 4 bases and J dropped 5; count of bases not matched to a gene: 9. For the CDR3, the DNA is TGTGCCATCAGTGGGAAACAGGGGGTAGGGGAGACCCAGTACTTC. It codes for CAISGKQGVGETQYF.

This chain connects TRBV5-4 to TRBJ2-1; 8 bases match TRBD1. Germline values: CDR1 SGHNT, CDR2 YYREEE (reference sequence). With V trimmed by 4 bases and J by 8 bases, 14 bases remained unmatched. The length of the CDR3 is 16 residues. The CDR3 spells CASSQGVGQGSHEQFF. The CDR3 DNA sequence: TGTGCCAGCAGCCAGGGGGTCGGACAGGGATCCCATGAGCAGTTCTTC.

The chain has TRBV6-5 and TRBJ1-1; D perhaps matches TRBD1 (5 bases). Trimming removed 5 bases at V and 11 bases at J, with 18 bases between. CDR1 MNHEY and CDR2 SVGAGI come from the germline V gene. CDR3 size: 13 residues. CDR3 sequence reads: CASSPSNRLGAFF. The CDR3, as DNA: TGTGCCAGCAGTCCATCGAACAGGTTAGGTGCTTTCTTT.

V usage is TRBV6-5 and J usage is TRBJ1-3; 8 positions match TRBD1. This CDR3 has 15 residues. Germline V gene lookup returns CDR1 MNHEY and CDR2 SVGAGI. Germline trimming cut 0 bases from V and 9 bases from J; bases unmatched to any gene: 7. The CDR3 nucleotides are TGTGCCAGCAGTTACTCAGGACAGGGTCAAAGCACCATATATTTT. As protein: CASSYSGQGQSTIYF.